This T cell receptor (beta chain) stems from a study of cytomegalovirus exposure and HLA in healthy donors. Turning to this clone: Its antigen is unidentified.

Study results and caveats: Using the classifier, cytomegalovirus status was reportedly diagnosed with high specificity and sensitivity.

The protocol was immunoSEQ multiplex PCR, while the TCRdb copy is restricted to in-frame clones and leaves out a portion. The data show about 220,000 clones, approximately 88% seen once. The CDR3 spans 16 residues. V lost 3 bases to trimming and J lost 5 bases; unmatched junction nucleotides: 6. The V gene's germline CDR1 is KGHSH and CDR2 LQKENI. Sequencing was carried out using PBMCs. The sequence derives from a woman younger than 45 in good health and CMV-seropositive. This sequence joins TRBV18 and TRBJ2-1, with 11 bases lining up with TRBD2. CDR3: CASSPGLAETNNEQFF. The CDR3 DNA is TGTGCCAGCTCACCGGGACTAGCGGAAACCAACAATGAGCAGTTCTTC. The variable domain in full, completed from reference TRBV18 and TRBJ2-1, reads NAGVMQNPRHLVRRRGQEARLRCSPMKGHSHVYWYRQLPEEGLKFMVYLQKENIIDESGMPKERFSAEFPKEGPSILRIQQVVRGDSAAYFCASSPGLAETNNEQFFGPGTRLTVL.